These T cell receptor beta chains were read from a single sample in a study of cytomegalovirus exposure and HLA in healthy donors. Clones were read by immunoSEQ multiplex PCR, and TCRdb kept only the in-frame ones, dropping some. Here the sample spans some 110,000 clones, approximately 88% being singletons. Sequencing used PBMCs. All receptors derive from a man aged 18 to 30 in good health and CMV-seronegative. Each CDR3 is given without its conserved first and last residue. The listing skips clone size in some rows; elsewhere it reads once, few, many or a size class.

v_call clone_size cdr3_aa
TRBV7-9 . ARTPWSWANVLT
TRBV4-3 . ASSQSEEGGYEQY
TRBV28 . ASRATGFLPLNTDTQY
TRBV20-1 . SARGATEAF
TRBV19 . ASAPQVDTEAF
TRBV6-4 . ASSRRQGDSPLH
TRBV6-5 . ASAKTDWSGGYT
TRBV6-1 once ASTQTQVNQPQH
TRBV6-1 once ASSHAGFLNTEAF
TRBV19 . ASTVQGNYGYT
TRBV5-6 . ASSLGARDGLTEAF
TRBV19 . ASSDGRGWSYGYT
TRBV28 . ASRPRTGETGELF
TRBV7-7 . ASSLRDRTTDTQY
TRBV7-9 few ASSETGGGTEAF
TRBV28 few ASSSGTATGQPQH
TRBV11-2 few ASSSGQSNQPQH
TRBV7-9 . ASSPTTGEPRAF
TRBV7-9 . ASSSGTSAYSYEQY
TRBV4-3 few ASSQGQGGGAETQY